One sample yielded the 10 T cell receptor beta chains listed below, sequenced in a study of cytomegalovirus exposure and HLA in healthy donors. This PCR relied on a set of 60 Vbeta primers and 13 Jbeta primers. Some clones are missing from TCRdb's copy, which holds only in-frame ones; the method was immunoSEQ multiplex PCR. This sample has fewer than 250,000 clones; about 72% occur once, and the top ten carry 3.8%. The sample taken for sequencing was PBMCs. These receptors were taken from a male donor in good health and CMV-seronegative.

The V and J genes are TRBV4-1 and TRBJ2-2, with TRBD2 as a possible D gene (6 bases). With 1 base removed from V and 6 bases from J, the gap between germline ends came to 15 bases. This CDR3 region has 16 residues. The germline V gene has CDR1 MGHRA and CDR2 YSYEKL. The CDR3 nucleotides read TGCGCCAGCAGCCAAGCGCCGGGAGTTGTGTCCGGGGAGCTGTTTTTT. Translating it yields CASSQAPGVVSGELFF.

This clone was found a few times. The rearrangement uses TRBV2 and TRBJ2-6, with TRBD1 matching 9 bases. Trimming removed 5 bases from V and 1 base from J; junction bases left unmatched: 12. The CDR3 consists of 19 residues. Per germline, CDR1 SNHLY and CDR2 FYNNEI. CDR3 in amino acids: CASSTGSTGGASGANVLTF. The CDR3 coding sequence is TGTGCCAGCAGTACTGGAAGTACAGGGGGCGCGTCTGGGGCCAACGTCCTGACTTTC.

The J gene is TRBJ1-5, the V gene TRBV28, with TRBD1 as a possible D gene (6 bases). V was cut by 8 bases and J by 0 bases, with 11 bases left in between. The CDR3 runs 14 residues. Germline loops: CDR1 MDHEN, CDR2 SYDVKM. CDR3 amino acids: CASEDSNSNQPQHF. CDR3 coding DNA: TGTGCCAGCGAGGACAGCAATAGCAATCAGCCCCAGCATTTT.

This clone was observed a handful of times. The chain couples TRBV19 to TRBJ2-7, with 11 nucleotides matching TRBD1. This CDR3 comprises 12 residues. Germline-derived CDR1 and CDR2 are LNHDA and SQIVND (reference sequence). J gave up 11 bases and V 5 bases, and 5 bases lay outside the gene matches. DNA for the CDR3: TGTGCCAGTAGTGTACCGGGACAGGGGGAGTACTTC. Its protein is CASSVPGQGEYF.

Note on this clone: Mismatch with germline at one junction end may stem from a read error. CDR3 sequence reads: CSSSPVTGLNTEAFF. For the CDR3, the DNA is TGTTCCAGCAGCCCTGTCACAGGGTTGAACACTGAAGCTTTCTTT. The J gene is TRBJ1-1, the V gene TRBV7-9; D is perhaps TRBD1 (6 bases). In germline, CDR1 is SEHNR, CDR2 FQNEAQ (reference sequence). The CDR3 sequence is 15 residues long.

The chain recombines TRBV7-9 with TRBJ2-3, with 11 bases aligning to TRBD2. This CDR3 comprises 17 residues. Trimming removed 1 base from V and 2 bases from J; junction bases left unmatched: 5. Germline assignment: CDR1 SEHNR and CDR2 FQNEAQ (reference sequence). The CDR3 region is CASSLGGLAEHTDTQYF. The CDR3 DNA is TGTGCCAGCAGCTTAGGGGGACTAGCGGAACACACAGATACGCAGTATTTT. Full variable domain (remainder filled in from reference TRBV7-9 and TRBJ2-3): DTGVSQNPRHKITKRGQNVTFRCDPISEHNRLYWYRQTLGQGPEFLTYFQNEAQLEKSRLLSDRFSAERPKGSFSTLEIQRTEQGDSAMYLCASSLGGLAEHTDTQYFGPGTRLTVL.

This clone has more than one count but fewer than ten. The CDR3 here is CASSWGLAGEGSYNEQFF. CDR3 DNA sequence: TGTGCCAGCAGTTGGGGACTAGCGGGAGAGGGGTCCTACAATGAGCAGTTCTTC. The V gene is TRBV7-8, the J gene TRBJ2-1; TRBD2 matches 14 bases. V shed 6 bases and J 1 base; nucleotides not matched to a gene: 8. The CDR3 runs 18 residues. CDR1 is SGHVS and CDR2 is FQNEAQ in the germline V gene.

In its sample, this clone was seen once. The chain uses TRBV6-5 and TRBJ2-7; TRBD2 matches at 9 bases. This CDR3 is 15 amino acids long. V dropped 4 bases and J dropped 5; count of bases not matched to a gene: 9. Germline values: CDR1 MNHEY, CDR2 SVGAGI. The CDR3 sequence is CASSSPVAGENEQYF. In DNA, the CDR3 is TGTGCCAGCAGTTCCCCCGTAGCGGGAGAGAACGAGCAGTACTTC.

This sequence joins TRBV5-1 and TRBJ2-5, with 8 bases that match TRBD1. Germline CDR1 is SGHRS and CDR2 is YFSETQ. V shed 5 bases and J 5 bases; nucleotides not matched to a gene: 8. This CDR3 is built from 14 residues. CDR3: CASSRQGIEETQYF. CDR3 bases: TGCGCCAGCAGTCGACAGGGGATAGAGGAGACCCAGTACTTC.

This chain uses TRBV5-1 with TRBJ1-2; tentative D call: TRBD1 (6 bases). This CDR3 comprises 13 residues. Per germline, CDR1 SGHRS and CDR2 YFSETQ. Trimming took off 2 bases at V and 2 bases at J, with 7 bases between the two ends. The CDR3 DNA reads as TGCGCCAGCAGCTTAGGACAGAACTATGGCTACACCTTC. Its translation is CASSLGQNYGYTF.